This T cell receptor (beta chain) was obtained from a study of OX40 agonist ivuxolimab in advanced cancers. Regarding the complete study: Ivuxolimab was an agonistic, fully human IgG2 monoclonal antibody directed against OX40 (CD134), a costimulatory receptor. Of the roughly 51 patients in dose escalation, about 20 had hepatocellular carcinoma, about 15 had melanoma, 9 had renal cell carcinoma and 9 had head and neck cancer. The paper covers the monotherapy dose-escalation part of the phase I ivuxolimab trial, which included N ≈ 57 patients. Three dose-escalation patients achieved partial responses, one with hepatocellular carcinoma and two with cutaneous melanoma. In the dose-escalation cohort, more than 75% of patients were male, and the mean age was around 60 years, with a range of roughly 23 to 85. Patients were allowed to have had prior anti-PD-1, anti-PD-L1 or anti-CTLA-4 therapy, and around 41% of the dose-escalation patients had previously received checkpoint inhibitors. The purpose of peripheral TCRbeta sequencing was to test whether ivuxolimab changed TCR sequence diversity and led to clonal T-cell expansion. Intravenous ivuxolimab was administered to patients every 2 weeks at six dose levels: 0.01, 0.1, 0.3, 1.5, 3 and 10 mg/kg. Summary of the overall study and its limitations: At doses of 0.1 to 3.0 mg/kg, clonal expansion of both CD4+ and CD8+ T cells in blood was seen between baseline and week 6. After ivuxolimab, more expanded clones were found on average in CD8+ T cells than in CD4+ T cells. Low levels of normalized T-cell clonal expansion were also seen in some patients who did not respond. In the 0.1-3.0 mg/kg groups, partial responders had among the lowest normalized peripheral clonal expansion, particularly in CD8+ T cells. The antigen specificity of the clonally expanded peripheral T cells was not determined.

Inclusive of the bounding cysteine and phenylalanine, the CDR3 is 16 residues long. The sequence is cut down to CDR3 DNA, 48 bases in frame from base 1. V is shortened by 0 bases, J by 5 bases, and the region joining them spans 17 bases. CDR1 and CDR2 are read off the germline V gene as SGDLS and YYNGEE. Genomic DNA was extracted from sorted cells for sequencing of the TCRbeta CDR3 region. The immunoSEQ Assay was used for sequencing of TCRbeta CDR3 regions. This immuneACCESS table, as held by TCRdb, lists in-frame sequences with V and J called but not all clones. Of the missing ones, under half trace to an unresolved V gene in checked studies; the others have no known cause. Here the sample has about 87,000 clones; roughly 80% occur a single time. The ten largest clones take up approximately 0.85% of the sample. Patients with autoimmune disease history or receiving systemic immunosuppression were excluded from the trial. Peripheral blood for TCR sequencing was collected from all dose cohorts at baseline, on cycle 4 day 1, and on cycle 7 day 1. Samples were obtained from an open-label, multicenter, first-in-human phase I dose-escalation trial of ivuxolimab. Adults with locally advanced or metastatic head and neck squamous cell, hepatocellular, melanoma or renal cell carcinoma were enrolled in the trial. Before TCR sequencing, CD4+ and CD8+ T cells were separately sorted from peripheral blood.

With respect to this clone: The antigen it recognizes is unknown. Nothing much larger sits one base from this clone, and base qualities are not available.

The sequencing used CD4+ or CD8+ T cells sorted from blood, collected in a trial of the OX40 agonist ivuxolimab. This clonotype was sampled from an adult with an advanced solid tumor such as melanoma, head and neck, liver or kidney cancer. This chain is built from TRBV9 and TRBJ2-5; the D segment may tentatively be TRBD1 or TRBD2, each giving 7 matched bases. The sequenced DNA is TGTGCCAGCAGCGTAGCTCAGGGGGGGACCGGGGAGACCCAGTACTTC. This sequence encodes CASSVAQGGTGETQYF.